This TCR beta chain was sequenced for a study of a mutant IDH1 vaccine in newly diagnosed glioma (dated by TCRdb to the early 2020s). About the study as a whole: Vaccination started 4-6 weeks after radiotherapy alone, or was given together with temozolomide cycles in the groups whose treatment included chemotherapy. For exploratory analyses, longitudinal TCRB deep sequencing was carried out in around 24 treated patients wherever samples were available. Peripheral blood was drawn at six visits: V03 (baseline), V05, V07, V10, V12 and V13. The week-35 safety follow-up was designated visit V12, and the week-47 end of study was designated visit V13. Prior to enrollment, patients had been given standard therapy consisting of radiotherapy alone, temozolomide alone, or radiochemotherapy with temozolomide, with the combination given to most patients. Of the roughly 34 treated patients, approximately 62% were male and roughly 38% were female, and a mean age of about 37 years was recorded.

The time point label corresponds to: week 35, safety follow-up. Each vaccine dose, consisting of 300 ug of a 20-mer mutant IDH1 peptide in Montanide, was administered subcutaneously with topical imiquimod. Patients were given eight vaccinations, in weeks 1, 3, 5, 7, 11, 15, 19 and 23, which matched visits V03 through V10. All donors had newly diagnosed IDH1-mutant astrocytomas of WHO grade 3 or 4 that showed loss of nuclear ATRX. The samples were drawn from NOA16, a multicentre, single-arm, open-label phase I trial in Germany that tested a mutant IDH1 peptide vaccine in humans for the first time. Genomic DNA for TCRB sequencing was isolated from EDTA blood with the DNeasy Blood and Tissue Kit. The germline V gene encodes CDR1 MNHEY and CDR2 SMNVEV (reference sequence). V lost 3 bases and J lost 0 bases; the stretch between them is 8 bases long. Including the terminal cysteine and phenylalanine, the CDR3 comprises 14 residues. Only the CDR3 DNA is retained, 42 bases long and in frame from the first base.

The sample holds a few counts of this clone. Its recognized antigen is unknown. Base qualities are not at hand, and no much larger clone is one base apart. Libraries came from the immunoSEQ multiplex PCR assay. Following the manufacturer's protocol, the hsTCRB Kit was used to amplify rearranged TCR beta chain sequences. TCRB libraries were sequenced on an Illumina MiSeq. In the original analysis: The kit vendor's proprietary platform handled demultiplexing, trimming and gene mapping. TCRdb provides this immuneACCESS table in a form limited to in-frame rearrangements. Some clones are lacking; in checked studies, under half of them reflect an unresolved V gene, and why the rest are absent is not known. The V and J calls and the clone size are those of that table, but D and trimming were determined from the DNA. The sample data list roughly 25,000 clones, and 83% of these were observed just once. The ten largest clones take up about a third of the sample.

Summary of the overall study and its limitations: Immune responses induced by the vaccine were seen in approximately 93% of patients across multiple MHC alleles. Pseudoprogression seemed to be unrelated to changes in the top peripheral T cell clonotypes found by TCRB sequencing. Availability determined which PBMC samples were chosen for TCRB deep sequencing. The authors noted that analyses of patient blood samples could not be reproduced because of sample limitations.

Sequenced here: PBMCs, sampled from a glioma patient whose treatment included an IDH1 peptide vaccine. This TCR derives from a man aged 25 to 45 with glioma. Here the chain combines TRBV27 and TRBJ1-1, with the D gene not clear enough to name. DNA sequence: TGTGCCAGCAGTTTTGCGGCCATGAACACTGAAGCTTTCTTT. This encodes CASSFAAMNTEAFF.